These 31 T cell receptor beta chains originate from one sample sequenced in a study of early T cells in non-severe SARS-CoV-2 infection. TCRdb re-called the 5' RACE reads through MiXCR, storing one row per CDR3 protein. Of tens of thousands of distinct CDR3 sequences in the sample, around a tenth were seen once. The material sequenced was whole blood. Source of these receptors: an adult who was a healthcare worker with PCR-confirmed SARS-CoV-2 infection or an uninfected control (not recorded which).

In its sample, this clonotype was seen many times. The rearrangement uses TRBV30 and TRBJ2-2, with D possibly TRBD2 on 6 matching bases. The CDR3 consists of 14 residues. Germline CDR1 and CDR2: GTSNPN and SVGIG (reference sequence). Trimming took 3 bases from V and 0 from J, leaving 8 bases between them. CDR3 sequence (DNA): TGTGCCTGGAGGTGGGGGGCGAACACCGGGGAGCTGTTTTTT. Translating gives CAWRWGANTGELFF.

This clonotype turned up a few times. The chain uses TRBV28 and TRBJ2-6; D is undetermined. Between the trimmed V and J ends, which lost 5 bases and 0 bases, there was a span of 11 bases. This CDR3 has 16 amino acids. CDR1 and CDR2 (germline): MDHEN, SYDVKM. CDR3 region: CASSPPVGSGANVLTF. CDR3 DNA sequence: TGTGCCAGCAGTCCTCCGGTGGGCTCTGGGGCCAACGTCCTGACTTTC.

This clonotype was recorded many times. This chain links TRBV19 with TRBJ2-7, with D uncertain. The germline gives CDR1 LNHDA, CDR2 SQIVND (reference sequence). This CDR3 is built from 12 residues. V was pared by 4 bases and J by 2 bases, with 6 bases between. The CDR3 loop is CASSRLPYEQYF. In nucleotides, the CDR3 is TGTGCCAGTAGTAGGCTTCCCTACGAGCAGTACTTC.

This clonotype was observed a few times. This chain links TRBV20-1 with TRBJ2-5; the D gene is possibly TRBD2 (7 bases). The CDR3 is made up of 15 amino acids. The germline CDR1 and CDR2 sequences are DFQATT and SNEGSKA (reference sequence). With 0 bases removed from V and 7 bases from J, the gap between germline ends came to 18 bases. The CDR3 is CSARDISGGRRTQYF. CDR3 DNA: TGCAGTGCTAGAGATATATCGGGGGGCCGCCGGACCCAGTACTTC.

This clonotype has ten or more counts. CDR3 protein: CASSFLPGQISSRNEQFF. The CDR3 DNA follows: TGTGCCAGCAGCTTTCTTCCGGGACAGATAAGTAGTAGGAATGAGCAGTTCTTC. The chain is built from TRBV7-9 and TRBJ2-1, with TRBD1 identical over 7 bases. In germline, CDR1 is SEHNR, CDR2 FQNEAQ (reference sequence). V was clipped by 3 bases and J by 7 bases; unmatched bases: 18. The CDR3 is made up of 18 amino acids.

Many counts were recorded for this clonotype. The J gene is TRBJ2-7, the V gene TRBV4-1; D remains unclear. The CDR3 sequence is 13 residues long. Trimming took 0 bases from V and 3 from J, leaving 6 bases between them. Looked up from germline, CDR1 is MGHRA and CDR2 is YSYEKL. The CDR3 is CASSQDGVYEQYF. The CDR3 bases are TGCGCCAGCAGCCAAGACGGAGTCTACGAGCAGTACTTC.

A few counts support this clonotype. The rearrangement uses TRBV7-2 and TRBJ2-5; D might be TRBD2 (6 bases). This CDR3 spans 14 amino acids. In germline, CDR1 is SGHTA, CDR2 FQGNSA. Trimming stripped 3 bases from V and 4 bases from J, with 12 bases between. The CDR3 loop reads CASSFGGGGETQYF. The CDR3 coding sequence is TGTGCCAGCAGCTTTGGGGGAGGCGGAGAGACCCAGTACTTC.

The CDR3 region is CASSIRTGVYEQYF. The CDR3 coding sequence is TGTGCCAGCAGCATCCGGACAGGGGTATACGAGCAGTACTTC. This chain connects TRBV7-8 to TRBJ2-7; TRBD1 matches 9 bases. Germline V lookup: CDR1 SGHVS, CDR2 FQNEAQ. The CDR3 has 14 amino acids. The V segment lost 5 bases and the J segment 4 bases; nucleotides outside the gene matches: 6.

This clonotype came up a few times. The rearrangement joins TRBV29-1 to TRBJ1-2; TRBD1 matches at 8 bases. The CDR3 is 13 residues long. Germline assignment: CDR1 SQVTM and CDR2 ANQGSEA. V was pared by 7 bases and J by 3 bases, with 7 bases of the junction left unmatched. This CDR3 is CSAGQGPDYGYTF. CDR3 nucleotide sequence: TGCAGCGCCGGACAGGGCCCAGACTATGGCTACACCTTC.

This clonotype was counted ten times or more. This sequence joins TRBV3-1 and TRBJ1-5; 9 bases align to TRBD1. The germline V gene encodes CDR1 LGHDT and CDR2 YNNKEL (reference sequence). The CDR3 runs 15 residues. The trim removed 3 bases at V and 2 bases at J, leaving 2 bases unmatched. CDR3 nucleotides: TGTGCCAGCAGCCAGGGACAGGGTGGCAATCAGCCCCAGCATTTT. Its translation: CASSQGQGGNQPQHF.

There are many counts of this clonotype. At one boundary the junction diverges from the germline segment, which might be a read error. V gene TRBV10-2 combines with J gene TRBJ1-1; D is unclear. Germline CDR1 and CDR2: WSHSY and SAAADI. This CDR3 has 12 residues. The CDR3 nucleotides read TGTGCCAGCAGCTTCGGGAACACTGAAGCTTTCTTT. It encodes CASSFGNTEAFF.

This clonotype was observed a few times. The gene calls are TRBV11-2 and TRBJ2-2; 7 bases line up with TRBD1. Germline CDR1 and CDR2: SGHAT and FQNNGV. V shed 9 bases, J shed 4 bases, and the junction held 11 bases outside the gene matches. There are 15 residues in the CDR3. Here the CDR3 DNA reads TGTGCCAGTACTTCTCAGGGGGTCATCACCGGGGAGCTGTTTTTT. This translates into CASTSQGVITGELFF.

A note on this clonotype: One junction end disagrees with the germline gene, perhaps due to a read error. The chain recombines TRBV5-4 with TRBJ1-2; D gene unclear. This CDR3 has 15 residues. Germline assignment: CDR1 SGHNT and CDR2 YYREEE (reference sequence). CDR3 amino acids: CGSSLYDYSPYGYTF. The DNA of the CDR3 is TGTGGCAGCAGCTTGTACGACTACAGTCCCTATGGCTACACCTTC.

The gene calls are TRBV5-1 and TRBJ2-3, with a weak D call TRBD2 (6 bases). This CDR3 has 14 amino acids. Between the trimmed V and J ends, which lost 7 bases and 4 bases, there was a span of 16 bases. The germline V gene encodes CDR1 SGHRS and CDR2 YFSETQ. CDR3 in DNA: TGCGCCAGCGCCCAGGGACTTGCGGCAGATACGCAGTATTTT. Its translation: CASAQGLAADTQYF.

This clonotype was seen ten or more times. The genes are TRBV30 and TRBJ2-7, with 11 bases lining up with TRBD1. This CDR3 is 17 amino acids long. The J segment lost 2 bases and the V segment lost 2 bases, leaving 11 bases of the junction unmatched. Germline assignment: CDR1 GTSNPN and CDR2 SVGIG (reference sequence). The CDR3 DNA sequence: TGTGCCTGGAGTCCCCCTTACCCGGGACAGGGGGCCTACGAGCAGTACTTC. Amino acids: CAWSPPYPGQGAYEQYF. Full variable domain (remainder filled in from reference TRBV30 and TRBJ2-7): SQTIHQWPATLVQPVGSPLSLECTVEGTSNPNLYWYRQAAGRGLQLLFYSVGIGQISSEVPQNLSASRPQDRQFILSSKKLLLSDSGFYLCAWSPPYPGQGAYEQYFGPGTRLTVT.

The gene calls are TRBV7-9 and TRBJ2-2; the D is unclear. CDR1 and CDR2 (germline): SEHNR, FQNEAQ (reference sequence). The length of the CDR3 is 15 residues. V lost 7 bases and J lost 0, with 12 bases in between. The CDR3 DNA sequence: TGTGCCAGCATTTACACTGTCGCGAACACCGGGGAGCTGTTTTTT. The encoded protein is CASIYTVANTGELFF.

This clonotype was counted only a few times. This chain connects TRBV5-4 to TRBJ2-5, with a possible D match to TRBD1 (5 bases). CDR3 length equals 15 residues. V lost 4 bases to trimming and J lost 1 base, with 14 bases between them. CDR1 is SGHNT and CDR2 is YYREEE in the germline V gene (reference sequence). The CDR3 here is CASSTARQPQETQYF. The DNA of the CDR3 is TGTGCCAGCAGCACCGCAAGACAGCCCCAAGAGACCCAGTACTTC. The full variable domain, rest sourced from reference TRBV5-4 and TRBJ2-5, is ETGVTQSPTHLIKTRGQQVTLRCSSQSGHNTVSWYQQALGQGPQFIFQYYREEENGRGNFPPRFSGLQFPNYSSELNVNALELDDSALYLCASSTARQPQETQYFGPGTRLLVL.

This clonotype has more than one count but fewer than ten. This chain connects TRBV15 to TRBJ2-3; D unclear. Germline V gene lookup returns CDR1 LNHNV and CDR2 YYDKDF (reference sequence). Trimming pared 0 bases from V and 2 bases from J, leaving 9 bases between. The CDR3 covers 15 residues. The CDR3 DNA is TGTGCCACCAGCAGAGATATCCCAACCACAGATACGCAGTATTTT. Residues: CATSRDIPTTDTQYF.

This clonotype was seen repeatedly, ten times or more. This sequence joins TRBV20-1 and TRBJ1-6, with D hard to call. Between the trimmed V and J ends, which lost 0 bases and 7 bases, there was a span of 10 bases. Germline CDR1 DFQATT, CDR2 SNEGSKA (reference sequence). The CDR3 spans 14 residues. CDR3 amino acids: CSARESVGNSPLHF. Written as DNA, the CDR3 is TGCAGTGCTAGAGAATCGGTGGGGAATTCACCCCTCCACTTT.

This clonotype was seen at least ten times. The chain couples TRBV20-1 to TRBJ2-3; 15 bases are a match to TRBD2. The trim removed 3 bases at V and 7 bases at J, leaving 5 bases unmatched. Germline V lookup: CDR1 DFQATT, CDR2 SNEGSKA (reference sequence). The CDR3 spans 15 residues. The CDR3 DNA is TGCAGTGCTAGTGGGGGACTAGCGGGGGGCTATACGCAGTATTTT. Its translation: CSASGGLAGGYTQYF.

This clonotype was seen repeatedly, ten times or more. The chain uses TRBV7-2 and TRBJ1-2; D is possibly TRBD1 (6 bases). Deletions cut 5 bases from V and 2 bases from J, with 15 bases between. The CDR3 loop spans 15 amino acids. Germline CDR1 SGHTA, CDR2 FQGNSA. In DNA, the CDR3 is TGTGCCAGCAGCCCAGACCCGGGACAAAACTATGGCTACACCTTC. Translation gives CASSPDPGQNYGYTF.

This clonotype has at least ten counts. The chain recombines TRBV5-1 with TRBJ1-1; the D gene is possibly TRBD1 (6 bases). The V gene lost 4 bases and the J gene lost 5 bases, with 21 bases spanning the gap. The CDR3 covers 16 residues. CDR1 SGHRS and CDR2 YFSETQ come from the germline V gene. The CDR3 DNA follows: TGCGCCAGCAGCCCACAGGGTCGGCTGGTAGGGACTGAAGCTTTCTTT. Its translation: CASSPQGRLVGTEAFF.

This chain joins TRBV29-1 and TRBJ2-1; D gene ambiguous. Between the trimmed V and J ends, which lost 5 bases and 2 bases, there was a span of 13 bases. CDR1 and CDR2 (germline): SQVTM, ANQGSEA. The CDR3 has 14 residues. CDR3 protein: CSVHMGYPYNEQFF. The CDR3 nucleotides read TGCAGCGTTCATATGGGGTATCCCTACAATGAGCAGTTCTTC.

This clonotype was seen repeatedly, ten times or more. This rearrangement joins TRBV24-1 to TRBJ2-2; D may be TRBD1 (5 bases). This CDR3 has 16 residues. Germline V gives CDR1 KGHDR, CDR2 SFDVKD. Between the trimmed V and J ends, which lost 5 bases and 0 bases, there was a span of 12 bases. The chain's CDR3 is CATSASGLPNTGELFF. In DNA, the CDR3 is TGTGCCACCAGTGCGTCAGGGCTACCGAACACCGGGGAGCTGTTTTTT.

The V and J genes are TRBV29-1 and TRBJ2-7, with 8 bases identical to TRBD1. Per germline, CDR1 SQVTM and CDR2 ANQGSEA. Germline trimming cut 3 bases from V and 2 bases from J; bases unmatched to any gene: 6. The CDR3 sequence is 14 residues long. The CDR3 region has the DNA TGCAGCGTTGAGGGCGGGACAGGCGCCTACGAGCAGTACTTC. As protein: CSVEGGTGAYEQYF.

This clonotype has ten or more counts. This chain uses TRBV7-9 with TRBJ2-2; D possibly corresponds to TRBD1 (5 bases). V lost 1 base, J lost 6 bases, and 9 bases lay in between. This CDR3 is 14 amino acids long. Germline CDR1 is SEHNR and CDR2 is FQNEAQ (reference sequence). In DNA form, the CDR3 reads TGTGCCAGCAGCTTAGAGGGGCGCCCCGGGGAGCTGTTTTTT. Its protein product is CASSLEGRPGELFF.

The CDR3: CAISEGGTGELFF. Written as DNA, the CDR3 is TGTGCCATCAGTGAAGGGGGCACCGGGGAGCTGTTTTTT. V is TRBV10-3 and J is TRBJ2-2, with D perhaps matching TRBD1 (6 bases). The V and J ends lost 3 bases and 4 bases respectively, with 6 bases between them. Germline V lookup: CDR1 ENHRY, CDR2 SYGVKD. The CDR3 extends over 13 amino acids.

The CDR3 spells CASSLQGAETQYF. In nucleotides, the CDR3 is TGCGCCAGCAGCTTGCAGGGGGCAGAGACCCAGTACTTC. This chain links TRBV5-1 with TRBJ2-5, with 8 positions matching TRBD1. After removal of 1 base from V and 4 bases from J, the junction contained 0 bases not matched to a gene. From germline, CDR1 is SGHRS and CDR2 YFSETQ. The CDR3 runs to 13 residues. The full variable domain, with the rest looked up from reference TRBV5-1 and TRBJ2-5, is KAGVTQTPRYLIKTRGQQVTLSCSPISGHRSVSWYQQTPGQGLQFLFEYFSETQRNKGNFPGRFSGRQFSNSRSEMNVSTLELGDSALYLCASSLQGAETQYFGPGTRLLVL.

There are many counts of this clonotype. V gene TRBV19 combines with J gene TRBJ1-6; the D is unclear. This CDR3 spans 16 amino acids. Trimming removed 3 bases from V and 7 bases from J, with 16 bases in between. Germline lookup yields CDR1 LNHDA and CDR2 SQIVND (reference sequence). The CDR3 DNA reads TGTGCCAGTAGTATGTTAGGGTCTCCTCTGAATTCACCCCTCCACTTT. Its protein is CASSMLGSPLNSPLHF.

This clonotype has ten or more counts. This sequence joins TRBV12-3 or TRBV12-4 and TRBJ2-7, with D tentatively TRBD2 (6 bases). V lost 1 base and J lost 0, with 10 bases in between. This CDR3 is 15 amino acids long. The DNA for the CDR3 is TGTGCCAGCAGTTTAGGCCCGGGAGCCTCCTACGAGCAGTACTTC. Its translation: CASSLGPGASYEQYF.

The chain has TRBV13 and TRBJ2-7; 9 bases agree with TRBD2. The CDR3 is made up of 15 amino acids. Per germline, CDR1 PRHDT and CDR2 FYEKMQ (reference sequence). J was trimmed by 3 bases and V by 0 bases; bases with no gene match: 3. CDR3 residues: CASSLGLAGLYEQYF. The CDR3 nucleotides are TGTGCCAGCAGCTTAGGACTAGCGGGCCTCTACGAGCAGTACTTC.